These 8 T cell receptor beta chains originate from one sample sequenced in a study of T cells in localized non-small cell lung cancer. This table comes from immunoSEQ multiplex PCR, and its TCRdb copy is limited to in-frame clones, with some not included. The table has 30,000 to 40,000 clones, approximately 90% seen once. The material was peripheral blood mononuclear cells, obtained before any cancer treatment. The receptors come from a male donor aged 60 or older with stage II lung adenocarcinoma.

The chain combines TRBV6-5 with TRBJ2-5, with no clear D. Trimming took 6 bases from V and 1 from J, leaving 9 bases between them. This CDR3 region has 13 residues. Germline V gene sequence: CDR1 MNHEY, CDR2 SVGAGI. The CDR3 DNA follows: TGTGCCAGCAGAGTCAGGCGCCAAGAGACCCAGTACTTC. It codes for CASRVRRQETQYF.

The chain carries TRBV5-1 and TRBJ2-1, with D maybe TRBD2 (6 bases). This CDR3 is 14 amino acids long. V was shortened by 5 bases and J by 5 bases, with 14 bases between the two germline ends. Germline V gene data show CDR1 as SGHRS and CDR2 as YFSETQ. CDR3 residues: CASRVGSVDNEQFF. The CDR3 DNA reads TGCGCCAGCAGAGTCGGGAGTGTAGACAATGAGCAGTTCTTC.

The sample holds one count of this clone. This chain uses TRBV2 with TRBJ2-1; no clear D gene. The CDR3 length is 13 residues. Trimming took 7 bases from V and 8 from J, leaving 15 bases between them. The germline V gene encodes CDR1 SNHLY and CDR2 FYNNEI. The CDR3 nucleotides read TGTGCCAGCATTCCCACAGACACCTATGAGCAGTTCTTC. It specifies CASIPTDTYEQFF.

The chain has TRBV29-1 and TRBJ1-1; possibly TRBD1 for D (5 bases). CDR1 is SQVTM, CDR2 ANQGSEA, per germline. The length of the CDR3 is 14 residues. V lost 3 bases and J lost 3, with 14 bases in between. CDR3 residues: CSVDHPRGYTEAFF. CDR3 bases: TGCAGCGTTGATCACCCGCGGGGGTACACTGAAGCTTTCTTT.

This clone has just one count. This chain connects TRBV4-1 to TRBJ2-1; no reliable D call. The germline V gene has CDR1 MGHRA and CDR2 YSYEKL. The CDR3 is made up of 16 amino acids. Trimming cost V 0 bases and J 0 bases, with 9 bases left between them. CDR3 sequence reads: CASSQDTFSSYNEQFF. Written as DNA, the CDR3 is TGCGCCAGCAGCCAAGACACTTTCTCCTCCTACAATGAGCAGTTCTTC.

In its sample, this clone was seen a few times. This chain joins TRBV7-2 and TRBJ1-6; D is unclear. The germline V gene has CDR1 SGHTA and CDR2 FQGNSA. The CDR3 has 13 residues. The V gene lost 7 bases and the J gene lost 8 bases, with 12 bases spanning the gap. The CDR3 spells CASNPLVDSPLHF. The DNA for the CDR3 is TGTGCCAGCAACCCCTTAGTGGATTCACCCCTCCACTTT.

The chain recombines TRBV7-2 with TRBJ2-7, with D unresolved. From germline, CDR1 is SGHTA and CDR2 FQGNSA. V shed 1 base and J shed 6 bases, with 10 bases lying between them. This CDR3 is built from 13 residues. CDR3 protein: CASSLGSLREQYF. In DNA, the CDR3 is TGTGCCAGCAGCTTAGGGAGTCTTCGCGAGCAGTACTTC.

The CDR3 bases are TGTGCCAGCAGCTTAGCTCATGACCGGGAGCTGTTTTTT. Its protein product is CASSLAHDRELFF. The genes are TRBV7-2 and TRBJ2-2; D is ambiguous. The V and J ends lost 0 bases and 9 bases respectively, with 8 bases between them. Germline V gives CDR1 SGHTA, CDR2 FQGNSA. The CDR3 has 13 amino acids.